This TCR beta chain was found in a study of blood T cell repertoires in COVID-19. As for the study in general: Sites in the United States, Italy and Spain provided acute and convalescent COVID-19 samples. PBMCs, B-cell-depleted T cells, or T cells were the source of the cDNA or gDNA that made up the material.

Only a few counts were recorded for this clone. Germline V gene sequence: CDR1 SGHNT, CDR2 YENEEA. Trimming cost V 4 bases and J 0 bases; bases outside gene matches: 8. The CDR3 has 18 residues. The authors' processing: Reference gene primer amplification in the assay estimated nucleated cell counts. Measured with immunoSEQ multiplex PCR; TCRdb has only the in-frame clones, and not every one. V and J calls and clone size are as listed in that table; D and trimming were resolved from the DNA. Of 250,000 to 350,000 clones listed, about 85% are singletons. This clonotype originated in a woman aged 45-60 years who had recovered from COVID-19. The sequenced material came from peripheral blood. The rearrangement links TRBV11-3 to TRBJ2-6; 8 bases agree with TRBD1. CDR3 protein: CASSSGTGRGSGANVLTF. The CDR3 DNA is TGTGCCAGCAGCTCTGGGACAGGACGGGGCTCTGGGGCCAACGTCCTGACTTTC.